This is a list of T cell receptor beta chains from one sample in a study of T cell responses to AZD1222 COVID-19 vaccine. TCRdb keeps only in-frame clones here, not all; method: immunoSEQ multiplex PCR. Of approximately 130,000 clones in the sample, around 85% were seen once. The sequencing used peripheral blood, collected 28 days after the second dose of the MenACWY control vaccine. The receptors come from an adult who received the MenACWY meningococcal vaccine as a control. Each CDR3 is given with its conserved first and last residue. Fields, in order: clone size, V gene, J gene, D gene, CDR3 protein, CDR3 DNA. The D gene is left open where the match is weak. Clone size is not always given. Where it is, it says once, few, many or a class for expanded clones.

clone size: .; V gene: TRBV5-1; J gene: TRBJ2-7; D gene: TRBD2; CDR3 protein: CASSSLAGASEQYF; CDR3 DNA: TGCGCCAGCAGCTCACTAGCGGGAGCTAGCGAGCAGTACTTC
clone size: .; V gene: TRBV6-2/TRBV6-3; J gene: TRBJ1-1; D gene: TRBD1; CDR3 protein: CASSLDREGEAFF; CDR3 DNA: TGTGCCAGCAGTTTGGACAGGGAGGGTGAAGCTTTCTTT
clone size: few; V gene: TRBV7-2; J gene: TRBJ1-1; D gene: .; CDR3 protein: CASSFTTVTEAFF; CDR3 DNA: TGTGCCAGCAGCTTTACCACCGTCACTGAAGCTTTCTTT
clone size: few; V gene: TRBV4-2; J gene: TRBJ2-7; D gene: TRBD1; CDR3 protein: CASSQGPGQGSFKAYEQYF; CDR3 DNA: TGTGCCAGCAGCCAAGGACCGGGACAGGGGTCTTTTAAGGCCTACGAGCAGTACTTC
clone size: .; V gene: TRBV5-1; J gene: TRBJ2-2; D gene: .; CDR3 protein: CASSFKTGELFF; CDR3 DNA: TGCGCCAGCAGCTTTAAGACCGGGGAGCTGTTTTTT
clone size: .; V gene: TRBV11-3; J gene: TRBJ2-3; D gene: .; CDR3 protein: CASSLDTATDTQYF; CDR3 DNA: TGTGCCAGCAGCTTAGATACGGCAACAGATACGCAGTATTTT
clone size: .; V gene: TRBV27; J gene: TRBJ2-1; D gene: .; CDR3 protein: CASSSQANEQFF; CDR3 DNA: TGTGCCAGCAGTTCTCAGGCGAATGAGCAGTTCTTC
clone size: .; V gene: TRBV12-3/TRBV12-4; J gene: TRBJ2-1; D gene: .; CDR3 protein: CASSLARDEQFF; CDR3 DNA: TGTGCCAGCAGTTTAGCGCGAGATGAGCAGTTCTTC
clone size: .; V gene: TRBV2; J gene: TRBJ2-7; D gene: TRBD2; CDR3 protein: CASSDSGRAYEQYF; CDR3 DNA: TGTGCCAGCAGTGACAGCGGGAGGGCCTACGAGCAGTACTTC
clone size: .; V gene: TRBV13; J gene: TRBJ2-3; D gene: TRBD2; CDR3 protein: CASSSHGASGSWDTQYF; CDR3 DNA: TGTGCCAGCAGCTCTCATGGGGCTAGCGGGAGCTGGGATACGCAGTATTTT
clone size: .; V gene: TRBV5-1; J gene: TRBJ2-2; D gene: .; CDR3 protein: CASSLGFVEGELFF; CDR3 DNA: TGCGCCAGCAGCTTGGGTTTTGTGGAAGGGGAGCTGTTTTTT
clone size: .; V gene: TRBV29-1; J gene: TRBJ2-3; D gene: .; CDR3 protein: CSVEGGRGADTQYF; CDR3 DNA: TGCAGCGTTGAAGGGGGAAGGGGAGCAGATACGCAGTATTTT
clone size: .; V gene: TRBV7-7; J gene: TRBJ2-5; D gene: .; CDR3 protein: CASSPGPDQETQYF; CDR3 DNA: TGTGCCAGCAGCCCGGGACCGGACCAAGAGACCCAGTACTTC
clone size: .; V gene: TRBV5-8; J gene: TRBJ1-1; D gene: .; CDR3 protein: CASSLGAADTEAFF; CDR3 DNA: TGTGCCAGCAGCTTGGGGGCAGCGGACACTGAAGCTTTCTTT
clone size: .; V gene: TRBV19; J gene: TRBJ1-1; D gene: .; CDR3 protein: CASSRGGTEAFF; CDR3 DNA: TGTGCCAGTAGCCGCGGGGGCACTGAAGCTTTCTTT
clone size: .; V gene: TRBV27; J gene: TRBJ2-6; D gene: .; CDR3 protein: CASGDLGANVLTF; CDR3 DNA: TGTGCCAGCGGGGATCTTGGGGCCAACGTCCTGACTTTC
clone size: .; V gene: TRBV4-2; J gene: TRBJ1-3; D gene: .; CDR3 protein: CASSNSGAGNTIYF; CDR3 DNA: TGTGCCAGCAGCAATTCGGGGGCTGGAAACACCATATATTTT
clone size: once; V gene: TRBV6-6; J gene: TRBJ1-2; D gene: .; CDR3 protein: CASSYGGRDGYTF; CDR3 DNA: TGTGCCAGCAGTTATGGGGGGCGGGATGGCTACACCTTC
clone size: .; V gene: TRBV12-2; J gene: TRBJ1-1; D gene: .; CDR3 protein: CASRLQGRNTEAFF; CDR3 DNA: TGTGCAAGTCGCTTGCAGGGTAGGAACACTGAAGCTTTCTTT
clone size: .; V gene: TRBV5-1; J gene: TRBJ1-3; D gene: TRBD1; CDR3 protein: CASSGAGGGNTIYF; CDR3 DNA: TGCGCCAGCAGCGGAGCAGGGGGAGGAAACACCATATATTTT
clone size: .; V gene: TRBV5-4; J gene: TRBJ2-3; D gene: .; CDR3 protein: CASSRGSPSTDTQYF; CDR3 DNA: TGTGCCAGCAGCCGGGGGAGCCCTAGCACAGATACGCAGTATTTT
clone size: .; V gene: TRBV11-2; J gene: TRBJ2-2; D gene: .; CDR3 protein: CASSLDRVAGELFF; CDR3 DNA: TGTGCCAGCAGCTTAGACAGGGTCGCCGGGGAGCTGTTTTTT
clone size: .; V gene: TRBV6-1; J gene: TRBJ1-3; D gene: .; CDR3 protein: CASSELGTKSGNTIYF; CDR3 DNA: TGTGCCAGCAGTGAATTGGGGACAAAGTCTGGAAACACCATATATTTT
clone size: .; V gene: TRBV11-2; J gene: TRBJ1-2; D gene: .; CDR3 protein: CASSPQTGGYTF; CDR3 DNA: TGTGCCAGCAGCCCCCAGACCGGTGGCTACACCTTC
clone size: .; V gene: TRBV4-3; J gene: TRBJ2-3; D gene: TRBD2; CDR3 protein: CASSPGLAEDTQYF; CDR3 DNA: TGCGCCAGCAGCCCGGGACTAGCGGAGGATACGCAGTATTTT
clone size: .; V gene: TRBV7-3; J gene: TRBJ2-2; D gene: .; CDR3 protein: CASSLNTWNTGELFF; CDR3 DNA: TGTGCCAGCAGCTTAAATACCTGGAACACCGGGGAGCTGTTTTTT
clone size: .; V gene: TRBV6-4; J gene: TRBJ2-2; D gene: TRBD2; CDR3 protein: CASSATGASGSPGELFF; CDR3 DNA: TGTGCCAGCAGCGCCACGGGGGCTAGCGGGAGCCCCGGGGAGCTGTTTTTT
clone size: .; V gene: TRBV30; J gene: TRBJ1-2; D gene: .; CDR3 protein: CAWSKAGTSGYTF; CDR3 DNA: TGTGCCTGGAGTAAGGCAGGGACGTCTGGCTACACCTTC
clone size: .; V gene: TRBV6-6; J gene: TRBJ2-7; D gene: TRBD1; CDR3 protein: CASTTQGAGTAEQYF; CDR3 DNA: TGTGCCAGCACCACACAGGGGGCAGGAACGGCCGAGCAGTACTTC
clone size: .; V gene: TRBV9; J gene: TRBJ2-7; D gene: TRBD2; CDR3 protein: CASSVEDLAGGGYEQYF; CDR3 DNA: TGTGCCAGCAGCGTAGAAGATCTAGCGGGAGGTGGCTACGAGCAGTACTTC
clone size: once; V gene: TRBV27; J gene: TRBJ1-1; D gene: .; CDR3 protein: CASSLSPGVGGAFF; CDR3 DNA: TGTGCCAGCAGTTTATCCCCCGGGGTAGGAGGAGCTTTCTTT